These 17 T cell receptor beta chains were sequenced from one sample in a study of T cell repertoires in cytomegalovirus infection. MiXCR was run by TCRdb on the reads, yielding one entry per CDR3 protein. The table lists just under 500,000 distinct CDR3 sequences, 25% to 35% of them singletons. These receptors lack a known antigen. Specimen: cultured PBMCs, collected from culture after CMV antigen stimulation. The origin of the receptors is a human donor in good health (CMV status not recorded). Some clones in this sample may be carry-over from other donors' samples.

There are many counts of this clonotype. The J gene is TRBJ1-5, the V gene TRBV28; D uncertain. Trimming removed 6 bases at V and 0 bases at J, with 15 bases between. The length of the CDR3 is 16 residues. The germline V gene has CDR1 MDHEN and CDR2 SYDVKM. CDR3 coding DNA: TGTGCCAGCAGCCCCTCCGGACGAGATAGCAATCAGCCCCAGCATTTT. Translated, it gives CASSPSGRDSNQPQHF. The full variable domain, in which reference TRBV28 and TRBJ1-5 provide the parts outside the CDR3, is DVKVTQSSRYLVKRTGEKVFLECVQDMDHENMFWYRQDPGLGLRLIYFSYDVKMKEKGDIPEGYSVSREKKERFSLILESASTNQTSMYLCASSPSGRDSNQPQHFGDGTRLSIL.

V usage is TRBV4-3 and J usage is TRBJ2-2; tentative D call: TRBD2 (6 bases). The CDR3 has 16 residues. V was clipped by 1 base and J by 1 base, with 10 bases between them. Germline V CDR1 and CDR2: LGHNA, YSLEER. CDR3 amino acids: CASSQGAGLNTGELFF. The CDR3 coding sequence is TGCGCCAGCAGCCAAGGGGCGGGATTGAACACCGGGGAGCTGTTTTTT.

V usage is TRBV5-4 and J usage is TRBJ1-1; the match to TRBD1 covers 7 bases. CDR3 length equals 15 residues. Trimming cost V 3 bases and J 5 bases; bases outside gene matches: 10. Germline-derived CDR1 and CDR2 are SGHNT and YYREEE (reference sequence). Written as DNA, the CDR3 is TGTGCCAGCAGCTATATTAGGGGGCGAAGAACTGAAGCTTTCTTT. Its protein is CASSYIRGRRTEAFF.

The rearrangement links TRBV7-2 to TRBJ1-3; D is unclear. CDR3 size: 14 residues. V was trimmed by 3 bases and J by 3 bases, leaving 9 bases between them. The V gene's germline CDR1 is SGHTA and CDR2 FQGNSA. The CDR3 nucleotides read TGTGCCAGCAGCTTTAGGGAGTTTGGAAACACCATATATTTT. Its protein product is CASSFREFGNTIYF.

V and J are TRBV6-5 and TRBJ1-2; D gene uncertain. The CDR3 covers 12 residues. Trimming pared 6 bases from V and 7 bases from J, leaving 12 bases between. Germline V lookup: CDR1 MNHEY, CDR2 SVGAGI. CDR3 loop: CASRPPLGGYTF. The DNA of the CDR3 is TGTGCCAGCAGACCTCCGCTGGGTGGCTACACCTTC.

The chain uses TRBV9 and TRBJ1-2; D not resolved. V dropped 1 base and J dropped 14 bases, with 6 bases sitting between them. The germline V gene has CDR1 SGDLS and CDR2 YYNGEE. There are 9 residues in the CDR3. For the CDR3, the DNA is TGTGCCAGCAGCGTACCCCCAACCTTC. The encoded protein is CASSVPPTF.

The CDR3 DNA follows: TGTGCCAGCAGCTCCGGACAGGGCCCTAGCAATCAGCCCCAGCATTTT. Residues: CASSSGQGPSNQPQHF. This rearrangement joins TRBV9 to TRBJ1-5; 8 bases align to TRBD1. Germline-derived CDR1 and CDR2 are SGDLS and YYNGEE. J was trimmed by 0 bases and V by 4 bases; bases with no gene match: 6. The CDR3 contains 16 residues.

The chain has TRBV2 and TRBJ2-1; TRBD2 might be the D (5 bases). CDR3 length: 13 residues. With 7 bases removed from V and 12 bases from J, the gap between germline ends came to 19 bases. Germline V gene lookup returns CDR1 SNHLY and CDR2 FYNNEI. CDR3 sequence (DNA): TGTGCCAGCACCCCCGGGAATGGAGTGCGGCAGTTCTTC. This sequence encodes CASTPGNGVRQFF. Variable domain in full (rest from reference TRBV2 and TRBJ2-1): EPEVTQTPSHQVTQMGQEVILRCVPISNHLYFYWYRQILGQKVEFLVSFYNNEISEKSEIFDDQFSVERPDGSNFTLKIRSTKLEDSAMYFCASTPGNGVRQFFGPGTRLTVL.

This clonotype showed up just once. This chain connects TRBV6-1 to TRBJ2-3; 8 bases agree with TRBD2. Unmatched junction bases numbered 6, after V lost 0 bases and J lost 1 base. Germline V gives CDR1 MNHNS, CDR2 SASEGT. The CDR3 has 17 amino acids. For the CDR3, the DNA is TGTGCCAGCAGTGAAGCTAGAGCGGGAGTACGCACAGATACGCAGTATTTT. Translation gives CASSEARAGVRTDTQYF.

The chain uses TRBV7-2 and TRBJ1-1; 11 positions agree with TRBD1. V lost 2 bases to trimming and J lost 10 bases; unmatched junction nucleotides: 3. Germline assignment: CDR1 SGHTA and CDR2 FQGNSA. The CDR3 length is 13 residues. CDR3 region: CASSLRDRGRAFF. DNA of the CDR3: TGTGCCAGCAGCTTACGGGACAGGGGGAGAGCTTTCTTT.

V is TRBV10-3 and J is TRBJ2-5, with 12 bases that match TRBD2. The CDR3 has 15 residues. V dropped 4 bases and J dropped 1; count of bases not matched to a gene: 1. CDR1 ENHRY and CDR2 SYGVKD come from the germline V gene. The CDR3 loop reads CAISGLAGVQETQYF. For the CDR3, the DNA is TGTGCCATCAGTGGACTAGCGGGAGTCCAAGAGACCCAGTACTTC.

This clonotype was seen a single time. The chain uses TRBV2 and TRBJ2-2, with D possibly TRBD1 on 6 matching bases. The CDR3 runs 15 residues. The germline V and J ends were trimmed by 4 bases and 1 base, with 10 bases remaining between them. The germline V gene has CDR1 SNHLY and CDR2 FYNNEI. The DNA of the CDR3 is TGTGCCAGCAGTGTACAAGGGGGGAACACCGGGGAGCTGTTTTTT. This encodes CASSVQGGNTGELFF.

The chain carries TRBV28 and TRBJ1-2, with D possibly matching TRBD1 (5 bases). Germline CDR1 reads MDHEN; CDR2 reads SYDVKM. This CDR3 spans 16 amino acids. The V gene lost 3 bases and the J gene lost 2 bases, with 16 bases spanning the gap. CDR3 sequence: CASSFFHLQENYGYTF. The DNA of the CDR3 is TGTGCCAGCAGTTTTTTTCACCTACAGGAGAACTATGGCTACACCTTC.

The V gene is TRBV5-1, the J gene TRBJ2-3, with D uncertain. From germline, CDR1 is SGHRS and CDR2 YFSETQ. The length of the CDR3 is 15 residues. With 0 bases removed from V and 4 bases from J, the gap between germline ends came to 12 bases. This CDR3 is CASSLEHSSPDTQYF. In DNA, the CDR3 is TGCGCCAGCAGCTTGGAACACAGCTCCCCAGATACGCAGTATTTT.

Ten or more counts support this clonotype. The chain recombines TRBV7-3 with TRBJ2-1, with 9 bases that match TRBD2. This CDR3 contains 17 residues. Germline assignment: CDR1 SGHTA and CDR2 FQGTGA. The junction had 9 bases not matched to a gene; V was cut back by 5 bases and J by 1 base. CDR3 sequence (DNA): TGTGCCAGCAGCCTAGAGGGCGGGAGGGGGTCCTACAATGAGCAGTTCTTC. This sequence encodes CASSLEGGRGSYNEQFF.

The chain carries TRBV20-1 and TRBJ2-1; a weak D match, TRBD2 (6 bases). This CDR3 spans 16 amino acids. With 1 base removed from V and 0 bases from J, the gap between germline ends came to 13 bases. Per germline, CDR1 DFQATT and CDR2 SNEGSKA (reference sequence). The chain's CDR3 is CSARGFGGSSYNEQFF. As DNA, the CDR3 is TGCAGTGCTAGAGGATTCGGAGGGAGCTCCTACAATGAGCAGTTCTTC.

The chain recombines TRBV25-1 with TRBJ1-3, with unresolved D. Germline V gene data show CDR1 as MGHDK and CDR2 as SYGVNS. The CDR3 runs to 11 residues. Trimming left V 6 bases short and J 4 bases short, with 4 bases between. CDR3 residues: CASRQGNTIYF. The CDR3, as DNA: TGTGCCAGCAGACAGGGAAACACCATATATTTT.